Reported below is one T cell receptor (beta chain). The table lists this clone with a few counts. Its antigen is currently not known. No clone much larger than this one lies a single base away; base qualities are absent. V is cut by 8 bases and J by 11 bases, and the space between the germline ends is 16 bases. For CDR1 and CDR2, the germline V gene lists MDHEN and SYDVKM. Its CDR3 holds 12 amino acids, cysteine through phenylalanine. Only the CDR3 portion is preserved as DNA: 36 bases, with reading frame beginning at the first base. None of the patients had been given any treatment before thyroid surgery. Using T-cell receptor beta sequencing, the researchers looked back retrospectively at clinical samples from patients, gathered between about 2012 and 2019. The method behind the library was PCR. The sample was run on an Illumina HiSeq 4000. High-throughput sequencing was used to profile the CDR3 region of the TCR beta-chain in every patient. On the study's bioinformatics: A classifier to discriminate distant-metastatic papillary thyroid cancer patients was built from CDR3 differences across clinicopathological groups. The Shannon index was used to assess repertoire diversity, and the Morisita-Horn index was used to assess tumor-blood repertoire similarity. The public reads were reanalyzed by TCRdb: fastp trimming at Q25, MiXCR alignment, in-frame beta chains only. TCRdb's processing, not the study's, gives the V and J calls here. A total of fewer than 40,000 clones appear in this sample, under 40% of them only once. The top ten clonotypes cover around 15% of the sample.

This specimen comes from a study of metastatic and nonmetastatic thyroid tumors (TCRdb year 2020). Concerning the study at large: For patients with malignant and with benign thyroid disease, the researchers compared repertoires between peripheral blood samples and tumor or nodule tissue samples. Results the study describes overall, beyond this receptor: In both blood and tumor samples, malignant tumors were reported to have significantly higher TCR beta diversity than benign nodules.

The V and J genes are TRBV28 and TRBJ2-1, with TRBD1 tentatively as D gene (5 bases match). The TCR sequence derives from a female donor with papillary thyroid cancer or a benign thyroid nodule (not recorded which). Some clones in this sample may be carry-over from other donors' samples. The sequenced sample consisted of tumor tissue. The CDR3 protein is CASGVTAYKQFF. The sequenced DNA is TGTGCCAGCGGTGTGACAGCCTATAAGCAGTTCTTC. Reference TRBV28 and TRBJ2-1 proteins supply the regions before and after the CDR3; the full variable domain is: DVKVTQSSRYLVKRTGEKVFLECVQDMDHENMFWYRQDPGLGLRLIYFSYDVKMKEKGDIPEGYSVSREKKERFSLILESASTNQTSMYLCASGVTAYKQFFGPGTRLTVL.